This TCR beta chain stems from a study of yellow fever vaccine responses in identical twins (dated by TCRdb to 2017 to 2018). For the study in its entirety: In identical twins, the study followed T cell clones that responded to the vaccine with precision.

The count of this clonotype is one. Its antigen is unknown. No much larger clone exists at a distance of one base, and base qualities are not known. On its own, one read is weak support. Study-wide conclusions, independent of this receptor: The T cell response to vaccination in identical twins was reported by the authors to appear partly convergent and partly personalized.

The library came from RT-PCR. Sequencing relied on an Illumina HiSeq 2500. The public reads were run again by TCRdb, first through fastp at Q25 and then through MiXCR, and only productive beta chains were kept. Identical CDR3 protein sequences are pooled into one entry, listed with their most common genes and DNA. For this sample there are approximately 11,000 distinct CDR3 sequences; 70% to 85% appear just once. About 7% of the sample belongs to the ten largest clones. Sequences SGHNT (CDR1) and YENEEA (CDR2) are obtained from the germline V gene. The CDR3 has 12 amino acids, counting the end cysteine and phenylalanine. Solely the CDR3 DNA is kept, with 36 bases framed from the first base. Deletion took 1 base off V and 8 bases off J, with a span of 3 bases between the germline ends.

Recombination linked TRBV11-3 to TRBJ1-6; the D segment cannot be called with confidence. The specimen was T cells from blood (PBMCs), unsorted or a sorted subset (not recorded which), collected before or after yellow fever vaccination (not recorded which). This TCR came from a woman aged 18-29 years who received the yellow fever vaccine. Donor details come from another sample of the same person, matched by shared clones. The CDR3 reads CASSLGYSPLHF. Read as DNA, the sequence is TGTGCCAGCAGCTTAGGGTATTCACCCCTCCACTTT.